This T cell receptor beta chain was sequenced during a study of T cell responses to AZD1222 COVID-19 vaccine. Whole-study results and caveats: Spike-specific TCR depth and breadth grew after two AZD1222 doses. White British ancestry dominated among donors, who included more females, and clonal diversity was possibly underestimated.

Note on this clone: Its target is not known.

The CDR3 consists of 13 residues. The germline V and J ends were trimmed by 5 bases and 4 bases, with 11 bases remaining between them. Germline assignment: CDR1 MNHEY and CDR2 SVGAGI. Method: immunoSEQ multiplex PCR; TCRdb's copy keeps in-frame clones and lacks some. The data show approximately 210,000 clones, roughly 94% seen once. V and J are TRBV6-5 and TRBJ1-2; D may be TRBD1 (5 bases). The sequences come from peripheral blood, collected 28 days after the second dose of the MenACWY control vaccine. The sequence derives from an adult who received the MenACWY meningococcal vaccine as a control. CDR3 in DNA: TGTGCCAGCAGTCCAGACAGCGCCTATGGCTACACCTTC. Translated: CASSPDSAYGYTF.